This T cell receptor beta chain was captured by sequencing in a study of OX40 agonist ivuxolimab in advanced cancers. About the research overall: In this cohort, patients received ivuxolimab, an agonistic anti-OX40 (CD134) antibody. The study's findings and limits: Relative to CD4+ cells, CD8+ T cells on average had more expanded clones. CD4+ and CD8+ blood T cells expanded clonally by week 6 at 0.1 to 3.0 mg/kg.

About this clone: As yet, its antigen is unknown.

Libraries were prepared by immunoSEQ multiplex PCR; TCRdb keeps only in-frame clonotypes and omits some of them. Of tens of thousands of clones listed, approximately 90% are singletons. Germline V gene data show CDR1 as MDHEN and CDR2 as SYDVKM. This CDR3 comprises 14 residues. The J segment lost 8 bases and the V segment lost 8 bases, leaving 10 bases of the junction unmatched. This chain connects TRBV28 to TRBJ1-4; 8 nucleotides line up with TRBD1. The receptor's source is an adult with an advanced solid tumor such as melanoma, head and neck, liver or kidney cancer. This material consisted of CD4+ or CD8+ T cells sorted from blood, taken in a trial of the OX40 agonist ivuxolimab. Here the CDR3 DNA reads TGTGCCAGCTTCGGCCAGGGGGCCGGAGAAAAACTGTTTTTT. Its translation: CASFGQGAGEKLFF.